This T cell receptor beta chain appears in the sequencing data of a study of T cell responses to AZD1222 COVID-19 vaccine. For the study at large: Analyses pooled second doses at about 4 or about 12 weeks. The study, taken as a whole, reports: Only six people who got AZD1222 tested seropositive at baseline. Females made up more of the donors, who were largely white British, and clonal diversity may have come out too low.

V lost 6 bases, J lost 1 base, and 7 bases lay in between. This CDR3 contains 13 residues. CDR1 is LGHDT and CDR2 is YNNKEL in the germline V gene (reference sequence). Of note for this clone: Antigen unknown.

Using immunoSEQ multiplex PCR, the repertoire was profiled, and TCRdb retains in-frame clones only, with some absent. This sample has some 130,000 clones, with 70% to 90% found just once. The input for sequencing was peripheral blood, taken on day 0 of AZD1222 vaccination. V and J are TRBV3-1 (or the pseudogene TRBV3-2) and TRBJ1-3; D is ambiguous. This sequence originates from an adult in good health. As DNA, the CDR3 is TGTGCCAGCAGACAGTTTTCTGGAAACACCATATATTTT. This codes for CASRQFSGNTIYF.